The clone carrying this T cell receptor beta chain was found once. The data were obtained in a study of blood T cell repertoires in COVID-19. Study summary: Samples taken during acute and convalescent COVID-19 were collected in the United States, Italy and Spain.

Methods used by the authors: The assay estimated nucleated cells by amplifying reference gene primers. Sequencing used immunoSEQ multiplex PCR; TCRdb keeps in-frame clones, though not all of them. D and trimming were read from the DNA, whereas the V and J calls and clone size are those reported in that table. Counted here are just under 250,000 clones, 75% to 90% occurring once; the ten biggest clones make up 4.1%. The CDR3 is 16 residues long. Germline V lookup: CDR1 MDHEN, CDR2 SYDVKM. V was cut by 7 bases and J by 4 bases, with 20 bases left in between. In terms of age and location, participants ranged from about 18 to 90 years and lived in roughly 22 US areas. For recovered donors of Cohort 3, there were two negative PCRs, clearance, or symptom resolution.

Material for sequencing was PBMCs or T cells enriched from blood (not recorded which). This TCR was sampled from a woman aged 30 to 39 who had recovered from COVID-19. The genes are TRBV28 and TRBJ1-3, with D uncertain. The CDR3 is CASIRGGEFAGNTIYF. CDR3 nucleotides: TGTGCCAGCATCCGAGGCGGGGAATTCGCGGGAAACACCATATATTTT.